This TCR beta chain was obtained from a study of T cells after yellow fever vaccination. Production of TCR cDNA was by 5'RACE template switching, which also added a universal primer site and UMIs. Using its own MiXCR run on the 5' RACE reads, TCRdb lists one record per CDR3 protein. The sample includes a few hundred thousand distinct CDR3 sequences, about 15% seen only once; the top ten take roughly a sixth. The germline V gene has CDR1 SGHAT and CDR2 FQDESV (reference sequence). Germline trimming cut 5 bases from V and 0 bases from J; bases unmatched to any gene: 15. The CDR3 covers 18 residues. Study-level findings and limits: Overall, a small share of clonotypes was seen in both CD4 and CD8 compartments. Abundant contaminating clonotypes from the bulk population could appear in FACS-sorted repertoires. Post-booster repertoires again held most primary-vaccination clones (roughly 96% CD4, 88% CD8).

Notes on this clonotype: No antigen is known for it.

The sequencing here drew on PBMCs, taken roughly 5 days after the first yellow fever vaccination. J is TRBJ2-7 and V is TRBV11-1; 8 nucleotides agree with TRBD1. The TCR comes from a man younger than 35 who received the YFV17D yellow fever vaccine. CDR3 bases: TGTGCCAGCAGCGTAAATTTTCACAGGGGGACCCACTCCTACGAGCAGTACTTC. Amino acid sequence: CASSVNFHRGTHSYEQYF.